This TCR beta chain was profiled in a study of blood T cell repertoires in COVID-19. Study background: In each case, the material was cDNA or gDNA derived from T cells, B-cell-depleted T cells, or PBMCs.

This clone has a handful of counts. The method was immunoSEQ multiplex PCR; TCRdb's version includes in-frame clones alone and lacks a portion of them. The repertoire holds 50,000 to 75,000 clones, with 65% to 85% as singletons. The clonotype comes from an elderly man with active or convalescent COVID-19. Sequenced: peripheral blood.

The DNA of the CDR3 is TGTGCCAGCAGCTTTTTCCCTGATCGGGACACTGAAGCTTTCTTT. Translated: CASSFFPDRDTEAFF. The V call is TRBV5-8, the J call TRBJ1-1; no definite D call. The germline V and J ends were trimmed by 2 bases and 3 bases, with 14 bases remaining between them. CDR3 length: 15 residues. CDR1 SGHTS and CDR2 YDEGEE come from the germline V gene.